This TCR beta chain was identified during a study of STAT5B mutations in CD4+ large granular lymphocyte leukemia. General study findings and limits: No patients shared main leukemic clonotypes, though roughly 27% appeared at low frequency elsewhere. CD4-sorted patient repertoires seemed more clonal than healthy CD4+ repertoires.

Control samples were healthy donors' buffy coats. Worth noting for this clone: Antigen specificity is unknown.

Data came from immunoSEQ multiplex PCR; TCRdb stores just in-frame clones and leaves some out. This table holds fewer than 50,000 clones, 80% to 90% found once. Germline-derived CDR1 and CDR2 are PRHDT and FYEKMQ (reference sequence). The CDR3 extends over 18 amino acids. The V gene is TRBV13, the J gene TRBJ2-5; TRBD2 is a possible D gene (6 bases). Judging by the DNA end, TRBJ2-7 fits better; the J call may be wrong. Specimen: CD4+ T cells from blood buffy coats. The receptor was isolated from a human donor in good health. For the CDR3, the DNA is TGTGCCAGCAGCTTAGGGTCCTTTATAGGAGGGCAGACCTACGAGCAGTACTTC. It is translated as CASSLGSFIGGQTYEQYF.